This entry describes one TCR beta chain. Using MiXCR, TCRdb re-called clones from the PCR reads. The table lists about 15,000 clones, roughly a fifth of them singletons, with 21% in the top ten. Among the patients, none had received any treatment before thyroid surgery. The data were taken from a study of metastatic and nonmetastatic thyroid tumors. Study details: Comparative analysis of repertoires was undertaken across blood and tumor or nodule tissue obtained from malignant and benign thyroid patients.

The ends were cut back, 4 bases at V and 1 base at J, with 14 bases in the middle. The CDR3 is 15 residues long. Germline values: CDR1 MGHRA, CDR2 YSYEKL. This sequence originates from a female donor with papillary thyroid cancer or a benign thyroid nodule (not recorded which). Some clones in this sample may be carry-over from other donors' samples. This sequence joins TRBV4-1 and TRBJ2-7, with a tentative D call TRBD1 (7 bases). Sequences were obtained from adjacent normal tissue. CDR3 nucleotides: TGCGCCAGCAGCCGCGGGACAGATACTTCCTACGAGCAGTACTTC. Its translation: CASSRGTDTSYEQYF.